Detailed here is one TCR beta chain. The PCR had 60 Vbeta and 13 Jbeta primers. The repertoire was sequenced with immunoSEQ multiplex PCR; TCRdb's copy has only in-frame clones and lacks some. This sample has under 80,000 clones, with roughly 75% found just once. This sample was taken from a study of cytomegalovirus exposure and HLA in healthy donors. CDR3 size: 13 residues. V lost 5 bases and J 4 bases, leaving 11 bases between the germline ends. Germline CDR1 reads MNHNS; CDR2 reads SASEGT. Sequencing was done on a sample of PBMCs. This receptor was taken from a woman between 40 and 50 years old in good health and CMV-seronegative. This chain connects TRBV6-1 to TRBJ1-2; a weak D match, TRBD1 (6 bases). The CDR3 spells CASSSGTLYGYTF. In nucleotides, the CDR3 is TGTGCCAGCAGTTCCGGGACACTCTATGGCTACACCTTC.